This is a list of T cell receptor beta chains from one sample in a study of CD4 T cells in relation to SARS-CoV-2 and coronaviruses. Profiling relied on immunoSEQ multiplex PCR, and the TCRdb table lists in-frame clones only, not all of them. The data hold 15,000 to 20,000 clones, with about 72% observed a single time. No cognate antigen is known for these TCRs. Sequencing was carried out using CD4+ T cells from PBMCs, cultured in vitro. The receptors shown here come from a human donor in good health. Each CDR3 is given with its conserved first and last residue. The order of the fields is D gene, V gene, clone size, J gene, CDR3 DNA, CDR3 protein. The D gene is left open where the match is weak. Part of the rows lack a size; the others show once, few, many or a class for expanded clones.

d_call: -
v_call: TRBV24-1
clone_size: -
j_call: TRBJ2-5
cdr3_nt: TGTGCCACAGACATAGCGTCGGGGGTCCAAGAGACCCAGTACTTC
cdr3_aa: CATDIASGVQETQYF

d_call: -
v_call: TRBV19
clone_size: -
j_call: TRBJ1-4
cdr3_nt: TGTGCCAGTAGTAACGGACAGCTCCATAATGAAAAACTGTTTTTT
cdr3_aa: CASSNGQLHNEKLFF

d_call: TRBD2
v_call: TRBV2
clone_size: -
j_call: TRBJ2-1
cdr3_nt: TGTGCCAGCAGCTCTGCCGGACTAGCGGGCGGGGGGGGTGAGCAGTTCTTC
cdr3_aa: CASSSAGLAGGGGEQFF

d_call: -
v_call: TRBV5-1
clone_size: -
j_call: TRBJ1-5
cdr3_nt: TGCGCCAGCAGCTTGACAGCCGCTAGCAATCAGCCCCAGCATTTT
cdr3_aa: CASSLTAASNQPQHF

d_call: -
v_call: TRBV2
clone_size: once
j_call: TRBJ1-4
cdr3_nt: TGTGCCAGCAGACGATCCAGTGAAAAACTGTTTTTT
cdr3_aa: CASRRSSEKLFF

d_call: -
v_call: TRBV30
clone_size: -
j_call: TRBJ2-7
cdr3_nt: TGTGCCTGGAGTGCTGCCGCCTACGAGCAGTACTTC
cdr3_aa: CAWSAAAYEQYF

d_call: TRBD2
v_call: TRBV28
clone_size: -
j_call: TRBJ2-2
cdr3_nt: TGTGCCAGCACGCGGTTGGGGACTAGCGGGAGTATCGGGGAGCTGTTTTTT
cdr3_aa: CASTRLGTSGSIGELFF

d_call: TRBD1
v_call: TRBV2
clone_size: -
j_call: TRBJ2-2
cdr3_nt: TGTGCCAGCAGTGAGAGGAGGACAGGGGGCGTTAGCGGGGAGCTGTTTTTT
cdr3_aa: CASSERRTGGVSGELFF

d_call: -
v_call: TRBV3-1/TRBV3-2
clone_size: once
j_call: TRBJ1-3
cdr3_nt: TGTGCCAGCAGCCAAGTCTCCGGGGCTGGAAACACCATATATTTT
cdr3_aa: CASSQVSGAGNTIYF

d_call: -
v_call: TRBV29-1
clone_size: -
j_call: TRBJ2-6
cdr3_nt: TGCAGCGTTGGACCTGACCGCTCTGGGGCCAACGTCCTGACTTTC
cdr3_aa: CSVGPDRSGANVLTF

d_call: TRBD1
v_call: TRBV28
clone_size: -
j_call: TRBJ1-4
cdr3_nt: TGTGCCAGCAGACGGACAGGGGGAAGGGAAAAACTGTTTTTT
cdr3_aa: CASRRTGGREKLFF

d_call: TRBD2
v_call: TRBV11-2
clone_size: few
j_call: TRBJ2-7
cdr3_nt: TGTGCCAGCAGCTTAGCTAGCGGGACGTCCTACGAGCAGTACTTC
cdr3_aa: CASSLASGTSYEQYF

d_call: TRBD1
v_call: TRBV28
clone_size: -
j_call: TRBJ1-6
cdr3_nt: TGTGCCGGCAGTCCCGGACAGGGGAGTTCACCCCTCCACTTT
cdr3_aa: CAGSPGQGSSPLHF

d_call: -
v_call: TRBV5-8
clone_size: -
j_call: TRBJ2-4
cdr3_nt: TGTGCCAGCAGCGCGCCGGGTCTACTAGCCAAAAACATTCAGTACTTC
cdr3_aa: CASSAPGLLAKNIQYF

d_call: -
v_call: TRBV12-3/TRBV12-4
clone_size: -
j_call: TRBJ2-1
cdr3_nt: TGTGCCAGCAGTTTAAGGGCCGACAATGAGCAGTTCTTC
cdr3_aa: CASSLRADNEQFF

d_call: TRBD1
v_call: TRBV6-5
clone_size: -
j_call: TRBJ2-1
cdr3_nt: TGTGCCAGCAACTACAACCGGGACAGGGATGAGCAGTTCTTC
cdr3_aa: CASNYNRDRDEQFF

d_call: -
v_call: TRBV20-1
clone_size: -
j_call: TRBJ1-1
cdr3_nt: TGCAGTGCTAGGATTAACACTGAAGCTTTCTTT
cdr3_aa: CSARINTEAFF

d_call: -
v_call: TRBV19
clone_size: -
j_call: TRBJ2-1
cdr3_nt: TGTGCCAGTAGTATAGGGCGGCGGAGCTCCTACAATGAGCAGTTCTTC
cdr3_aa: CASSIGRRSSYNEQFF

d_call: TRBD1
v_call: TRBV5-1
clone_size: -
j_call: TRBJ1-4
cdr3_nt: TGCGCCAGCAGCCCAGGGACAGGGGGCGCGTGGACTAATGAAAAACTGTTTTTT
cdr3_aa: CASSPGTGGAWTNEKLFF

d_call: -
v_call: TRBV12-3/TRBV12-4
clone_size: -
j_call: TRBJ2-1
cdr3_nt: TGTGCCAGCAGTGGCAATGAGCAGTTCTTC
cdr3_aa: CASSGNEQFF

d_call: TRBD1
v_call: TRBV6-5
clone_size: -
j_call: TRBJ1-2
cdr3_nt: TGTGCCAGTCGACAGGGGACCTATGGCTACACCTTC
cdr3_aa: CASRQGTYGYTF

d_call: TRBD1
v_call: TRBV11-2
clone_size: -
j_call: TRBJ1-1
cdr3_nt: TGTGCCAGCAGCTACGGACAGGCTCAGAACACTGAAGCTTTCTTT
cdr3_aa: CASSYGQAQNTEAFF

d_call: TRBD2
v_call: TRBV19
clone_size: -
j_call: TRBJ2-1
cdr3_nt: TGTGCCAGTAGTACCATACTAGCGGGAGTGCACGATGAGCAGTTCTTC
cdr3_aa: CASSTILAGVHDEQFF

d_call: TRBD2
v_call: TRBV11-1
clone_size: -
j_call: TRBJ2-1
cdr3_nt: TGTGCCAGCAGCCCCGGTGGAGCGGGAGTATACAATGAGCAGTTCTTC
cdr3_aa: CASSPGGAGVYNEQFF

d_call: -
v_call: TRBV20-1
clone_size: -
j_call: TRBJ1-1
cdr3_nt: TGCAGTGCTAGTGCGGGGGCCACTGAAGCTTTCTTT
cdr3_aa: CSASAGATEAFF

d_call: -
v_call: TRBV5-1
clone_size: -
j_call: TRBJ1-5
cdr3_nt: TGCGCCAGCAGCTTGGATCGGGGTCAGCCCCAGCATTTT
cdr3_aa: CASSLDRGQPQHF

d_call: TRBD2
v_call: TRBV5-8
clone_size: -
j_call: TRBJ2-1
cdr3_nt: TGTGCCAGCAGCCCGGGACTAGCGGGAGGTAGGGATGAGCAGTTCTTC
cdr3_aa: CASSPGLAGGRDEQFF

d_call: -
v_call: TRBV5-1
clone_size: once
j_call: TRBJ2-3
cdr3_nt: TGCGCCAGCAGGTGGACCGGTGGAAATACGCAGTATTTT
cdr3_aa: CASRWTGGNTQYF

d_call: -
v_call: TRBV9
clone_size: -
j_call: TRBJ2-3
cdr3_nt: TGTGCCAGCAGCGTAGCTAGGGCAGATACGCAGTATTTT
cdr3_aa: CASSVARADTQYF

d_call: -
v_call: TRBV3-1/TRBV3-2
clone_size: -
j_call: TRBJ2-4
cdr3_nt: TGTGCCAGCAGCCAAACAGGGCTGTTAGCCAAAAACATTCAGTACTTC
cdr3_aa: CASSQTGLLAKNIQYF

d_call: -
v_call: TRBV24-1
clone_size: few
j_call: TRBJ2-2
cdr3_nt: TGTGCCACCAGAACTCTCGGGGGATCGGGGGAGCTGTTTTTT
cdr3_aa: CATRTLGGSGELFF

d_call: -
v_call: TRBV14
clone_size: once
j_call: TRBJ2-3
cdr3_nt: TGTGCCAGCAGCCAAGGGGCAGATACGCAGTATTTT
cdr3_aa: CASSQGADTQYF

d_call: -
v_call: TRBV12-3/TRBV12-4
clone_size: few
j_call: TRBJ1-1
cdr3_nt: TGTGCCAGCAGCTCCCGGTGGGTCACTGAAGCTTTCTTT
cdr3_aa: CASSSRWVTEAFF

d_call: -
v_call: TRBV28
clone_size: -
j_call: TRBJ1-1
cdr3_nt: TGTGCCAGCATAAGTGGGGGGACACGGACGGGATCCTTCTTT
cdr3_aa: CASISGGTRTGSFF

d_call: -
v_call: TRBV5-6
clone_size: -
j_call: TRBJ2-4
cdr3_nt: TGTGCCAGCAGTCGGACAGCAATAGCCAAAAACATTCAGTACTTC
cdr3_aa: CASSRTAIAKNIQYF

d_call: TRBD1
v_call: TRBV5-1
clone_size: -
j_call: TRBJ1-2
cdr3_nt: TGCGCCAGCAGCTCGACAACCGGGACAGGGGTAATTGGTGGCTACACCTTC
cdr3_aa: CASSSTTGTGVIGGYTF

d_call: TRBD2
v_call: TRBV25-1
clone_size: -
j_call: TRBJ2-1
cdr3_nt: TGTGCCAGCAGTGACCCCCTAGCGGGAGGTGAGCAGTTCTTC
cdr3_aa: CASSDPLAGGEQFF

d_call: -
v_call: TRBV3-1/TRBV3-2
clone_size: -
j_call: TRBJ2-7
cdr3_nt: TGTGCCAGCAGCCAAGTACTTGGCGGAAATCACGAGCAGTACTTC
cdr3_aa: CASSQVLGGNHEQYF

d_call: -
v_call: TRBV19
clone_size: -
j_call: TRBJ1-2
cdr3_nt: TGTGCCAGTAATAGGCAACCCGGCGGCTATGGCTACACCTTC
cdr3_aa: CASNRQPGGYGYTF

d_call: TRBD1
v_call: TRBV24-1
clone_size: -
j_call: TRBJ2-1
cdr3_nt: TGTGCCACCAGTGATCGTAACAGGGGTGAGCAGTTCTTC
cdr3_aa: CATSDRNRGEQFF

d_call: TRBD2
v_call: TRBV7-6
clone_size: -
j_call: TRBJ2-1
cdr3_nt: TGTGCCAGCAGCTTATCAGCGGGAGAAGGCAATGAGCAGTTCTTC
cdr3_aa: CASSLSAGEGNEQFF

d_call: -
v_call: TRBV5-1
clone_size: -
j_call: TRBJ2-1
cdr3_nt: TGCGCCAGCAGCTTGGGGGCGAGAGCAAACAATGAGCAGTTCTTC
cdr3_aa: CASSLGARANNEQFF

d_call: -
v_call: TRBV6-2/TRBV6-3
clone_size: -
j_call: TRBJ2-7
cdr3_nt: TGTGCCAGCAGTACCCCTGGTCTTAAAATCTACGAGCAGTACTTC
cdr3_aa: CASSTPGLKIYEQYF

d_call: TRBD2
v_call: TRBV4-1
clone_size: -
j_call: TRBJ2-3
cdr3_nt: TGCGCCAGCAGCCACACCCTGACTAGCGGGAGGGTTGATACGCAGTATTTT
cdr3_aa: CASSHTLTSGRVDTQYF

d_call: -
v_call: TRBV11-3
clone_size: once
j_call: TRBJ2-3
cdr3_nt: TGTGCCAGCAGCTTAGGTCAGGGAAGGACAGATACGCAGTATTTT
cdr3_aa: CASSLGQGRTDTQYF

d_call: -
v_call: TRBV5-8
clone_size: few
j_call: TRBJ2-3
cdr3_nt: TGTGCCAGCACCCGAGGGGTGGTGGATACGCAGTATTTT
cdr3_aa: CASTRGVVDTQYF

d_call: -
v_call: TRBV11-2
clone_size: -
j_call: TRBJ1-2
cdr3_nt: TGTGCCAGCAGCCCTCCCTGGGGACGGCGTGAGGACTACACCTTC
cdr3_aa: CASSPPWGRREDYTF

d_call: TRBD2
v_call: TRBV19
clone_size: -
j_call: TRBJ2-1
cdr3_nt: TGTGCCAGTAGTACCAGAACTAGCGGAGAATCATACAAGTTCTTC
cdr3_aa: CASSTRTSGESYKFF

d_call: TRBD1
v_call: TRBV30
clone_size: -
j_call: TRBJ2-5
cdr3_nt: TGTGCCTGGGTCCGGGACAGTGACGGGCGGGCCCAGTACTTC
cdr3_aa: CAWVRDSDGRAQYF

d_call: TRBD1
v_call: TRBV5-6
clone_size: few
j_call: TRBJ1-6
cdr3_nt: TGTGCCAGTGAACAGGGGGCTATCAGTTCACCCCTCCACTTT
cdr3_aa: CASEQGAISSPLHF

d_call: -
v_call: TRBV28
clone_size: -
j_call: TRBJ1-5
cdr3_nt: TGTGCCAGCAGTTTATACCCGGACGGCAGCAATCAGCCCCAGCATTTT
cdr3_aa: CASSLYPDGSNQPQHF

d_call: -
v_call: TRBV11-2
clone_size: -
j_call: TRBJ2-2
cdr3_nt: TGTGCCAGCAGCTCGACCGATCAGGGCGGGGAGCTGTTTTTT
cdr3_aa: CASSSTDQGGELFF

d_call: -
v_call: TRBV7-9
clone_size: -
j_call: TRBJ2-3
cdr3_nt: TGTGCCAGCAGCCGGACTGTTAGGGGGTTCGATACGCAGTATTTT
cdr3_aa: CASSRTVRGFDTQYF

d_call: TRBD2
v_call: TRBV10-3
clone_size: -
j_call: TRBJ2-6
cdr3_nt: TGTGCCATCAGTGATTTAGCGGGAGGGCCGATGGGGGCCAACGTCCTGACTTTC
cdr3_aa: CAISDLAGGPMGANVLTF

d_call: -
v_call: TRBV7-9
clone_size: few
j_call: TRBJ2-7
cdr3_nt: TGTGCCAGCAGCTATCCACGGACGGCGGAGACCTACGAGCAGTACTTC
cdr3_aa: CASSYPRTAETYEQYF

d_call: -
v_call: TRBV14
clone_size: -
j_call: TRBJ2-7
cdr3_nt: TGTGCCAGCAGCCAAGCCCGGGGGCAGTACTTC
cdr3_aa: CASSQARGQYF

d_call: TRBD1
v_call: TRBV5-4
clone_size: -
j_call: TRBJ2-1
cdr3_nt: TGTGCCAGCAGCCGTCCCTCAGGGGGATTCTACAATGAGCAGTTCTTC
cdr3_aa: CASSRPSGGFYNEQFF